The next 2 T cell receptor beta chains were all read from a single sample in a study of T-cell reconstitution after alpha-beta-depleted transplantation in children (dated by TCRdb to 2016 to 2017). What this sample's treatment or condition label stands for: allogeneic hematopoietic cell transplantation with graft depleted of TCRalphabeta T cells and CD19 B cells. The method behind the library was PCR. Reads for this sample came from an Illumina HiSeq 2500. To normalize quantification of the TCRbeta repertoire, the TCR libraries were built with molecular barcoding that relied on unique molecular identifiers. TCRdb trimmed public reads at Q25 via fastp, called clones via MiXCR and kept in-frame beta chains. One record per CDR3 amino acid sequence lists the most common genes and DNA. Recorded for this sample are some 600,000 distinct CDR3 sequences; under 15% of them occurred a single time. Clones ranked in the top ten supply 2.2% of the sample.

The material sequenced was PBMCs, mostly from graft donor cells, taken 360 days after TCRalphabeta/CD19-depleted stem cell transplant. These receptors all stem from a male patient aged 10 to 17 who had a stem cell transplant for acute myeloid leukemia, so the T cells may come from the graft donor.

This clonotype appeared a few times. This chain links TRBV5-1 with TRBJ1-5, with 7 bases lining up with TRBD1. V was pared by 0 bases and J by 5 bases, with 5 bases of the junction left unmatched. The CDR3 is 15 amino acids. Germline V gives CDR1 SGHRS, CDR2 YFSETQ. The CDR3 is CASSLEGGSDQPQHF. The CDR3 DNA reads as TGCGCCAGCAGCTTGGAAGGGGGCTCGGATCAGCCCCAGCATTTT.

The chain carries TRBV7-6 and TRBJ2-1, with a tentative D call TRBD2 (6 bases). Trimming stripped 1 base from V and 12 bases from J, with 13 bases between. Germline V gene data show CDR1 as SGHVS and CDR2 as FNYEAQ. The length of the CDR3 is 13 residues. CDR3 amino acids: CASSLGSGVAQFF. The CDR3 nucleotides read TGTGCCAGCAGCTTAGGATCGGGAGTTGCGCAGTTCTTC.